A selection of T cell receptor beta chains follows, all from one sample in a study of blood T cell repertoires in COVID-19. Sequencing used immunoSEQ multiplex PCR; TCRdb keeps in-frame clones, though not all of them. Of 200,000 to 250,000 clones listed, about four fifths are singletons. The source material was peripheral blood. The receptors shown here come from a woman over 75 with COVID-19, enrolled during active disease. Each CDR3 is given with its conserved first and last residue. D genes are given only for firm matches. The size field is filled for only some rows; it gives once, few, many or a size class.

CASSQAPGYEQYF	TGTGCCAGCAGCCAAGCTCCGGGGTACGAGCAGTACTTC	TRBV7-3	TRBJ2-7	.	.
CASSQVGGGTDTQYF	TGCGCCAGCAGCCAAGTTGGAGGCGGCACAGATACGCAGTATTTT	TRBV4-3	TRBJ2-3	.	.
CASSLGVGELFF	TGTGCCAGCAGCTTAGGAGTCGGGGAGCTGTTTTTT	TRBV11-3	TRBJ2-2	.	.
CAWSTVGGRGAFF	TGTGCCTGGAGTACCGTCGGGGGGCGCGGGGCTTTCTTT	TRBV30	TRBJ1-1	.	.
CASSVGSRSTDTQYF	TGTGCCAGCAGCGTAGGATCGCGAAGCACAGATACGCAGTATTTT	TRBV9	TRBJ2-3	.	.
CASSQSRTGSVTGELFF	TGCGCCAGCAGTCAATCTCGGACAGGGTCGGTCACCGGGGAGCTGTTTTTT	TRBV23-1	TRBJ2-2	TRBD1	.
CASRTGENTEAFF	TGTGCCAGCAGAACAGGGGAAAACACTGAAGCTTTCTTT	TRBV6-6	TRBJ1-1	TRBD1	few
CASSQDLVGNYGYTF	TGTGCCAGCAGCCAAGATCTAGTGGGTAACTATGGCTACACCTTC	TRBV3-1/TRBV3-2	TRBJ1-2	.	.
CASSRGINTEAFF	TGCGCCAGCAGCCGAGGCATAAACACTGAAGCTTTCTTT	TRBV4-3	TRBJ1-1	.	once
CASSRREISPLHF	TGTGCCAGTAGTAGGAGGGAGATTTCACCCCTCCACTTT	TRBV19	TRBJ1-6	.	.
CATSDFGTGGSGELFF	TGTGCCACCAGTGATTTCGGGACAGGGGGATCCGGGGAGCTGTTTTTT	TRBV24-1	TRBJ2-2	TRBD1	.
CASSLYAQGSSYNEQFF	TGTGCCAGCTCCCTTTATGCCCAGGGGAGCTCCTACAATGAGCAGTTCTTC	TRBV18	TRBJ2-1	.	.
CASRDRLAVDTQYF	TGTGCCAGCAGGGACCGACTAGCGGTAGATACGCAGTATTTT	TRBV2	TRBJ2-3	TRBD2	.
CASSPLDRSDYGYTF	TGTGCCAGCTCACCCTTGGACAGATCCGACTATGGCTACACCTTC	TRBV18	TRBJ1-2	.	.
CASSPDRGATEAFF	TGTGCCAGCAGCCCGGACAGGGGTGCCACTGAAGCTTTCTTT	TRBV7-2	TRBJ1-1	TRBD1	.
CASSYGGLAADTQYF	TGTGCCAGCAGTTACGGGGGACTAGCGGCAGATACGCAGTATTTT	TRBV6-2/TRBV6-3	TRBJ2-3	TRBD2	.
CASSPGTGLGSDTQYF	TGCGCCAGCAGCCCCGGGACAGGGTTGGGTTCAGATACGCAGTATTTT	TRBV5-1	TRBJ2-3	TRBD1	.
CASSQDRGGFYEQYF	TGTGCCAGCAGCCAGGACAGGGGAGGTTTCTACGAGCAGTACTTC	TRBV6-5	TRBJ2-7	TRBD1	.
CASSYLGLAGGLNNEQFF	TGTGCCAGCAGTTACTTGGGTCTAGCGGGAGGCCTGAACAATGAGCAGTTCTTC	TRBV6-2/TRBV6-3	TRBJ2-1	TRBD2	.
CASSSGLNQPQHF	TGTGCCAGCAGTTCAGGGCTTAATCAGCCCCAGCATTTT	TRBV28	TRBJ1-5	.	.
CASSAQGGNTIYF	TGTGCCAGCAGTGCCCAGGGAGGAAACACCATATATTTT	TRBV2	TRBJ1-3	.	.
CAWRIGLSYEQYF	TGTGCCTGGAGGATCGGTCTCTCCTACGAGCAGTACTTC	TRBV30	TRBJ2-7	.	.
CANNTPSDWSTDTQYF	TGTGCCAACAACACCCCTAGTGATTGGAGCACAGATACGCAGTATTTT	TRBV27	TRBJ2-3	.	.
CASSLALAGGLQFF	TGTGCCAGCAGCTTAGCTCTAGCGGGGGGCCTGCAGTTCTTC	TRBV11-2	TRBJ2-1	TRBD2	.
CASSPMGQLRTNTEAFF	TGTGCCAGCTCACCCATGGGACAGCTAAGAACGAACACTGAAGCTTTCTTT	TRBV18	TRBJ1-1	TRBD1	once
CASTPGGGRTYEQYF	TGTGCCAGCACTCCGGGCGGGGGGCGCACCTACGAGCAGTACTTC	TRBV6-5	TRBJ2-7	TRBD2	.
CATSDFEASGYNEQFF	TGTGCCACCAGTGATTTCGAGGCTAGCGGGTACAATGAGCAGTTCTTC	TRBV24-1	TRBJ2-1	TRBD2	.
CASSLLTGGSYSNQPQHF	TGTGCCAGCAGCTTACTGACAGGGGGGAGTTATAGCAATCAGCCCCAGCATTTT	TRBV5-5	TRBJ1-5	TRBD1	.
CASTNRANQPQHF	TGTGCCAGCACGAACAGGGCCAATCAGCCCCAGCATTTT	TRBV6-5	TRBJ1-5	.	.
CASRQVFNQPQHF	TGTGCCAGCAGACAGGTTTTCAATCAGCCCCAGCATTTT	TRBV2	TRBJ1-5	.	few
CASSGRDRRAYNEQFF	TGTGCCAGCAGCGGACGGGACAGGCGGGCGTATAATGAGCAGTTCTTC	TRBV11-2	TRBJ2-1	TRBD1	.
CASSLVGQGGGYTF	TGCGCCAGCAGCTTGGTCGGTCAGGGAGGGGGCTACACCTTC	TRBV5-1	TRBJ1-2	.	.